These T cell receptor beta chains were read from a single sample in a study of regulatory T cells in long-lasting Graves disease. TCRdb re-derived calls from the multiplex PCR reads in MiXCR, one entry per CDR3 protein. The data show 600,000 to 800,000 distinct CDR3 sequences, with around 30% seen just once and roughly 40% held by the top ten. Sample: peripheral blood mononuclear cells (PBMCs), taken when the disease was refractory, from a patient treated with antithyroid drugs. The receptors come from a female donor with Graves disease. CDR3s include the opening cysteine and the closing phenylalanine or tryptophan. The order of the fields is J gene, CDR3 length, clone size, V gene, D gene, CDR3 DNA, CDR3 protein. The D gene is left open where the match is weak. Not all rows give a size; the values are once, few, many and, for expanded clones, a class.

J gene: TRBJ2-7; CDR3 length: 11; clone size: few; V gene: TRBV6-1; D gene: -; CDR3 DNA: TGTGCCAGCAGGGCAGGGTACGAGCAGTACTTC; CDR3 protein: CASRAGYEQYF
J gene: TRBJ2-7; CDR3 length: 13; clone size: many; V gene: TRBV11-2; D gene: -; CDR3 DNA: TGTGCCAGCAGCTCGACTCCCTCCTACGAGCAGTACTTC; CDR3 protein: CASSSTPSYEQYF
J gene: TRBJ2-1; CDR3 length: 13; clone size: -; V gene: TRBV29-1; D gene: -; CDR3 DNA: TGCAGCGTTCGGGGGGCAATTTACAATGAGCAGTTCTTC; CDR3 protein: CSVRGAIYNEQFF
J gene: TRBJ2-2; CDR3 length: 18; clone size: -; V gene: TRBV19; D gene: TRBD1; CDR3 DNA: TGTGCCAGTAGTCCGGGACAGGGGACGAGTCCGAACACCGGGGAGCTGTTTTTT; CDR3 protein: CASSPGQGTSPNTGELFF
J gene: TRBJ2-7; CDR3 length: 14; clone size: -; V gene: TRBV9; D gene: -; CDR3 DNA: TGTGCCAGCAGCGTAGCTGACGGAACCTACGAGCAGTACTTC; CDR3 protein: CASSVADGTYEQYF
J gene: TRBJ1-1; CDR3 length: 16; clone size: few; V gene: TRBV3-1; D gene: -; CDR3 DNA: TGTGCCAGCAGCCAAGTCCCTATTCCGGGCATCGCTGAAGCTTTCTTT; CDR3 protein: CASSQVPIPGIAEAFF
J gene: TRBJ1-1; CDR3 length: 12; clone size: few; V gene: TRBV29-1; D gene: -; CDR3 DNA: TGCAGCGGCCGGCTTGAGAACACTGAAGCTTTCTTT; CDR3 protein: CSGRLENTEAFF
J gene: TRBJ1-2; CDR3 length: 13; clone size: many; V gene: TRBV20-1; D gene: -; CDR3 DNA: TGCAGTGTCGCAACACGGGACATCTATGGCTACACCTTC; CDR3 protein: CSVATRDIYGYTF
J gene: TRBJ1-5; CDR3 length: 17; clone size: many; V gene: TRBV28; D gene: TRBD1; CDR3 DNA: TGTGCCAGCAGTTTATGGGGGGGACAGGGAACTAATCAGCCCCAGCATTTT; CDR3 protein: CASSLWGGQGTNQPQHF
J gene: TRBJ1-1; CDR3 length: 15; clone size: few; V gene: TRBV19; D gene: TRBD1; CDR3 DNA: TGTGCCAGTAGTACACTGGACAGGGCGAACACTGAAGCTTTCTTT; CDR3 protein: CASSTLDRANTEAFF
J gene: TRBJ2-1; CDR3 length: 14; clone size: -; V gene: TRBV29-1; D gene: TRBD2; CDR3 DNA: TGCAGCGGACGCGAAGCGGGAGTATATAATGAGCAGTTCTTC; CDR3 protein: CSGREAGVYNEQFF
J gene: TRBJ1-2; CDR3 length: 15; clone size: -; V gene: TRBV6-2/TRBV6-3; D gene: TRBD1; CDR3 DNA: TGTGCCAGCAACGAAAGGACAGGGGATAGCTATGGCTACACCTTC; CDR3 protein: CASNERTGDSYGYTF
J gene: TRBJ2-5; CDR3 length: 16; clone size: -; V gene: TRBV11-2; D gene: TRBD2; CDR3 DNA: TGTGCCAGCAGCTTAGTTTTGGCGGGAGGGACAGAGACCCAGTACTTC; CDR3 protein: CASSLVLAGGTETQYF
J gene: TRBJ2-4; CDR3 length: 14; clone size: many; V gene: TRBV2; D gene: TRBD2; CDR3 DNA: TGTGCCAGCAGGACTAGCGGGATAGTGGACATTCAGTACTTC; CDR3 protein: CASRTSGIVDIQYF